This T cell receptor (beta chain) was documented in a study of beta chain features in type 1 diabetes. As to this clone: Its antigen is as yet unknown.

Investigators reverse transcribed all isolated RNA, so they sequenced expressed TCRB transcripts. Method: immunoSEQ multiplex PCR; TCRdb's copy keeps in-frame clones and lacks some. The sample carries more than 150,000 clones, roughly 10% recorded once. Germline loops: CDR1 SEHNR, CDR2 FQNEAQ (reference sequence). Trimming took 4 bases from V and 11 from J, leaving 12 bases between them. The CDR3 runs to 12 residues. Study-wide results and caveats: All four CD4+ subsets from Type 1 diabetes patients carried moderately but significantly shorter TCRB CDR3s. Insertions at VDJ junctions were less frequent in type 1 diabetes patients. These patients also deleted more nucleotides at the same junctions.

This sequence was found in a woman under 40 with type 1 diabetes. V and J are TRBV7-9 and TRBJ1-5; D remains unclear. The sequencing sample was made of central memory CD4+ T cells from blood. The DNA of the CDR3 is TGTGCCAGCAGCTCAAATGCAGGTTCCCAGCATTTT. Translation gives CASSSNAGSQHF.